This T cell receptor (beta chain) appears in the sequencing data of a study of shared clonotypes between healthy human individuals. Sequenced by immunoSEQ multiplex PCR; TCRdb stores in-frame clones only, minus some. The sample includes 400,000 to 500,000 clones, 65% to 80% of them seen just once. V was shortened by 4 bases and J by 4 bases, with 11 bases between the two germline ends. CDR3 length equals 13 residues. Germline CDR1 SGDLS, CDR2 YYNGEE. Input material: PBMCs. The chain is built from TRBV9 and TRBJ1-1, with a weak D call TRBD1 (5 bases). This clonotype was sampled from a woman in her 40s in good health. Some clones in this sample may be carry-over from other donors' samples. As DNA, the CDR3 is TGTGCCAGCAGCCCCTCGGGGGGCACTGAAGCTTTCTTT. It yields the protein CASSPSGGTEAFF.